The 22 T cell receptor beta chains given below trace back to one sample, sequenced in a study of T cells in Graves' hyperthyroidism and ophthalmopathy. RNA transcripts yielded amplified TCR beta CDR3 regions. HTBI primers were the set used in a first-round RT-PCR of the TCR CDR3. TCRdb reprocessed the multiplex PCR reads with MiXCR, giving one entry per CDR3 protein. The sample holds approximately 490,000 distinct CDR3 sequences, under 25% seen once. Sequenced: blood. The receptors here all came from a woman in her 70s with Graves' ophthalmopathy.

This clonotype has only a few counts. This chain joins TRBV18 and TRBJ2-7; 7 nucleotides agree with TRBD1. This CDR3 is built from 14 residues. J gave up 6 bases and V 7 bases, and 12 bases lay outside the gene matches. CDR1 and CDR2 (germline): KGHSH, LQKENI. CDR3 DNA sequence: TGTGCCAGCTTTTCTCTGGAGACAGGGTTCGAGCAGTACTTC. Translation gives CASFSLETGFEQYF.

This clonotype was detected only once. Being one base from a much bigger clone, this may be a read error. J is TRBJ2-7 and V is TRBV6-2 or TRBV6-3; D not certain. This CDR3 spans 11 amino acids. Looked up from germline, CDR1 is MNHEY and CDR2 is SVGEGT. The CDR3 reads CAGSPLVEQYF. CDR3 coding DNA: TGTGCCGGCAGCCCCCTGGTCGAGCAGTACTTC.

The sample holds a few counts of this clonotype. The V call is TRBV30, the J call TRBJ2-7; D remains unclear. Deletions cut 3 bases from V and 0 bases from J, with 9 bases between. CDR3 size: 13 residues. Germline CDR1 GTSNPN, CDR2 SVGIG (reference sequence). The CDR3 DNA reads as TGTGCCTGGAGGACTCTCGTCTCCTACGAGCAGTACTTC. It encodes CAWRTLVSYEQYF.

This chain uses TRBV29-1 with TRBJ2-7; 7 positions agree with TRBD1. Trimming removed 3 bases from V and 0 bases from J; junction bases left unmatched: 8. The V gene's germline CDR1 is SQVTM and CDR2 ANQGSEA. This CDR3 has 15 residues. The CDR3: CSVDAQGWGSYEQYF. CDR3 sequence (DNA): TGCAGCGTTGACGCACAGGGGTGGGGCTCCTACGAGCAGTACTTC.

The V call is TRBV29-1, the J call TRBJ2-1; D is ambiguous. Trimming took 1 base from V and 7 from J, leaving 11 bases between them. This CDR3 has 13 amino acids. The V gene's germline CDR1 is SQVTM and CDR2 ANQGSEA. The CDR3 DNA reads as TGCAGCGTTGAAGCAGGCACTCCGAATGAGCAGTTCTTC. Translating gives CSVEAGTPNEQFF.

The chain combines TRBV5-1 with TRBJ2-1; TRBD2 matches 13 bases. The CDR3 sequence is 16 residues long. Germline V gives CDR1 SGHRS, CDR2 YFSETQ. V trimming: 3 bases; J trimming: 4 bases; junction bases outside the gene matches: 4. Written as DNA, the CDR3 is TGCGCCAGCAGCTCGGGACTAGCGGGAACATACAATGAGCAGTTCTTC. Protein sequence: CASSSGLAGTYNEQFF.

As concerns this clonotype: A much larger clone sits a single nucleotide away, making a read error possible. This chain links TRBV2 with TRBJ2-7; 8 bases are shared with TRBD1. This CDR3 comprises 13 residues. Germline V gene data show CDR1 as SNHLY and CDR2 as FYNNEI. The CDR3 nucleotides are TGTGCCATCAGTGACAGGGGCCCCTACGAGCAGTACTTC. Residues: CAISDRGPYEQYF. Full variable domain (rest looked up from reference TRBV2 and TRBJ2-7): EPEVTQTPSHQVTQMGQEVILRCVPISNHLYFYWYRQILGQKVEFLVSFYNNEISEKSEIFDDQFSVERPDGSNFTLKIRSTKLEDSAMYFCAISDRGPYEQYFGPGTRLTVT.

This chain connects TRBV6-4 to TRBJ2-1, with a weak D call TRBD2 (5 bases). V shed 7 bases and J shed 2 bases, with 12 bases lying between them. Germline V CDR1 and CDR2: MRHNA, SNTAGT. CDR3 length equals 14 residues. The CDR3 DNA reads TGTGCCAGCATCTGGCGGGCTCCCTACAATGAGCAGTTCTTC. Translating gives CASIWRAPYNEQFF.

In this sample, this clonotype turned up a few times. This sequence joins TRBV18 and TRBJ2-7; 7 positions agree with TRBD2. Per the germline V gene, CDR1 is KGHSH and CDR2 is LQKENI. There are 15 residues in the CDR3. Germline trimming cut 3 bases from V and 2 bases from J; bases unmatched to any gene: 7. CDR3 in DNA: TGTGCCAGCTCACCCTCGGTCGCGGGAGCCTACGAGCAGTACTTC. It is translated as CASSPSVAGAYEQYF.

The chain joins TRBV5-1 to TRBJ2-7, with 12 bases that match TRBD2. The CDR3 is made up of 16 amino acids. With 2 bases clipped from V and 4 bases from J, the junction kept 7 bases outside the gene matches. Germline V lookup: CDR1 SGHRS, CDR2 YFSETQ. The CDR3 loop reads CASSLASGRGIYEQYF. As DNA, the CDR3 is TGCGCCAGCAGCTTAGCTAGCGGGAGGGGAATATACGAGCAGTACTTC.

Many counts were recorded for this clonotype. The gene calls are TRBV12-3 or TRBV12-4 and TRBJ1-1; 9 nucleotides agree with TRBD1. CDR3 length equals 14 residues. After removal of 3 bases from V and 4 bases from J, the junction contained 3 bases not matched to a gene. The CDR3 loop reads CASSFMGQGTEAFF. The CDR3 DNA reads TGTGCCAGCAGTTTCATGGGACAGGGCACTGAAGCTTTCTTT.

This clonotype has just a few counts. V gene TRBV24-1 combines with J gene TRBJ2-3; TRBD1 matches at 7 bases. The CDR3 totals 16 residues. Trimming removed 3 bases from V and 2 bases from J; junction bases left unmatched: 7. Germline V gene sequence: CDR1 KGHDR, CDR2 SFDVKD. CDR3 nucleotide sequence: TGTGCCACCAGTGATCCGACAGGGTACTACACAGATACGCAGTATTTT. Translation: CATSDPTGYYTDTQYF.

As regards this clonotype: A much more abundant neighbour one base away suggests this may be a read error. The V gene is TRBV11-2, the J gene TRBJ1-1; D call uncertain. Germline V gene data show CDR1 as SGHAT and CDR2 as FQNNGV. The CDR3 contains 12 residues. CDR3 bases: TGTGCCGGCAGCCCCATGAGAACTGAAGCTTTCTTT. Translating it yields CAGSPMRTEAFF. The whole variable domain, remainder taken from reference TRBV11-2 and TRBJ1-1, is EAGVAQSPRYKIIEKRQSVAFWCNPISGHATLYWYQQILGQGPKLLIQFQNNGVVDDSQLPKDRFSAERLKGVDSTLKIQPAKLEDSAVYLCAGSPMRTEAFFGQGTRLTVV.

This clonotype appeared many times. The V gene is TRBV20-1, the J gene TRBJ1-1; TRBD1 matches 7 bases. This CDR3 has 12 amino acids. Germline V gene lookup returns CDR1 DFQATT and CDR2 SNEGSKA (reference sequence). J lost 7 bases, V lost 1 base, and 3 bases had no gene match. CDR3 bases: TGCAGTGCTAGAGGACAGGGAGATGAAGCTTTCTTT. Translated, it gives CSARGQGDEAFF.

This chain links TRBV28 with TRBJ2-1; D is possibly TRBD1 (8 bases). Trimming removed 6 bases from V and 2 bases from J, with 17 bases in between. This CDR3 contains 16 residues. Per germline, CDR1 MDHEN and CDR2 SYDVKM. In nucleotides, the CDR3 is TGTGCCAGCAGGCCTGGACAGGGAGGGCCCTACAATGAGCAGTTCTTC. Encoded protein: CASRPGQGGPYNEQFF.

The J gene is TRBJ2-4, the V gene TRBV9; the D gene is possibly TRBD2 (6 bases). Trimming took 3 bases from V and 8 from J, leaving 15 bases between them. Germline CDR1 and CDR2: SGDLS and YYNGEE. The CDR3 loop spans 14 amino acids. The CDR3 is CASSALGTSDIQYF. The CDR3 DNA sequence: TGTGCCAGCAGCGCCCTAGGGACTTCCGACATTCAGTACTTC.

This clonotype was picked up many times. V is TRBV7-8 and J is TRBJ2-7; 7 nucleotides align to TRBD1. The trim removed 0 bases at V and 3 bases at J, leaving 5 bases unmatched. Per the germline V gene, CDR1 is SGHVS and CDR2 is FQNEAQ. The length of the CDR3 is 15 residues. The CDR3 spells CASSLAQTGYYEQYF. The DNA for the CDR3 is TGTGCCAGCAGCTTAGCCCAGACAGGGTACTACGAGCAGTACTTC.

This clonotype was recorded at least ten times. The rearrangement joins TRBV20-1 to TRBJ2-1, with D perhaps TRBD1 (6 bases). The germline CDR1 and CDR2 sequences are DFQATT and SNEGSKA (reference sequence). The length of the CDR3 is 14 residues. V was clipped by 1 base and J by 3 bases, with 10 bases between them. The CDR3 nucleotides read TGCAGTGCTAGAGGCAGGGGTCACTACAATGAGCAGTTCTTC. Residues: CSARGRGHYNEQFF.

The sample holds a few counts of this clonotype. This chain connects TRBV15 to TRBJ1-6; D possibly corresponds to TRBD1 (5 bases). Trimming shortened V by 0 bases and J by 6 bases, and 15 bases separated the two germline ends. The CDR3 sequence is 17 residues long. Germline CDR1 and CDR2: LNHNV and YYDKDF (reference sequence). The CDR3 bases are TGTGCCACCAGCAGAGATCGACAGTGGGGAGGTAATTCACCCCTCCACTTT. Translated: CATSRDRQWGGNSPLHF.

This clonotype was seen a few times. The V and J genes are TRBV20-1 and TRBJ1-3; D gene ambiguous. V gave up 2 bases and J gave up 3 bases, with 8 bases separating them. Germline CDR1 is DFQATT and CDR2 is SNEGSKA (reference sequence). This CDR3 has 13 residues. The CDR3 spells CSARLDGGNTIYF. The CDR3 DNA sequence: TGCAGTGCTAGATTGGACGGTGGAAACACCATATATTTT.

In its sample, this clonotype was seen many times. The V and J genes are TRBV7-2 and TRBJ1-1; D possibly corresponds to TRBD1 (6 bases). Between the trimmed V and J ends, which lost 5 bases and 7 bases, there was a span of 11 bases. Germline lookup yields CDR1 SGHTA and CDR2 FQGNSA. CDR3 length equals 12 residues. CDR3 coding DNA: TGTGCCAGCAGCGGGGGCCCTGGTGAAGCTTTCTTT. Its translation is CASSGGPGEAFF. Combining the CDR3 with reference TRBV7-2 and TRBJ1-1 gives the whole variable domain GAGVSQSPSNKVTEKGKDVELRCDPISGHTALYWYRQSLGQGLEFLIYFQGNSAPDKSGLPSDRFSAERTGGSVSTLTIQRTQQEDSAVYLCASSGGPGEAFFGQGTRLTVV.

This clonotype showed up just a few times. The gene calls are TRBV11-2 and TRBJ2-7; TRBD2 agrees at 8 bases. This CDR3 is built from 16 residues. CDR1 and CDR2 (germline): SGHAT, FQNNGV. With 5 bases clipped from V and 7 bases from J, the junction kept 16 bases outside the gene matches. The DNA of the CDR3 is TGTGCCAGCAGCGCCGGGAGGGGGACCCCCCTCGGGGAGCAGTACTTC. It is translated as CASSAGRGTPLGEQYF. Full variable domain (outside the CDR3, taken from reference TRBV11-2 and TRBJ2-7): EAGVAQSPRYKIIEKRQSVAFWCNPISGHATLYWYQQILGQGPKLLIQFQNNGVVDDSQLPKDRFSAERLKGVDSTLKIQPAKLEDSAVYLCASSAGRGTPLGEQYFGPGTRLTVT.